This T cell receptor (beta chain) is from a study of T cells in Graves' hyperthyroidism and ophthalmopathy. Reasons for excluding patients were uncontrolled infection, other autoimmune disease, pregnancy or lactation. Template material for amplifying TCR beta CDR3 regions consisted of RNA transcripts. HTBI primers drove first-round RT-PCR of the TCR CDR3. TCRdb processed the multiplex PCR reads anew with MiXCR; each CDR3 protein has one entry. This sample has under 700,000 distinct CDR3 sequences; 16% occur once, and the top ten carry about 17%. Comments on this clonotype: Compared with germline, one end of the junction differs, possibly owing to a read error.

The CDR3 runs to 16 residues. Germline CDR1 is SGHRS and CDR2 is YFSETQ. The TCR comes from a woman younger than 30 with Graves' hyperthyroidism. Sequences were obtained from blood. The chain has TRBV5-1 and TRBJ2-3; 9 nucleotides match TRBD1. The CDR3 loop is CASSLVGQGFTDTQCF. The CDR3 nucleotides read TGCGCCAGCAGCTTAGTGGGACAGGGCTTCACAGATACGCAGTGTTTT.